This TCR beta chain was recorded in a study of post-analysis software for immune sequencing data. Turning to the study itself: Clinical courses comprised relapsing-remitting, secondary progressive and progressive-relapsing multiple sclerosis. Whole-study results and caveats: TRBV5-6, TRBV5-1 and TRBV20-1 were among roughly five TRBV segments more frequent in patients than controls. Samples from a shared batch, those prepared together, strongly co-clustered by F measure.

cDNA libraries of TCR beta carried unique molecular identifiers. TCRdb passed the PCR reads through MiXCR, listing each CDR3 protein once. The data show about 460,000 distinct CDR3 sequences, roughly 45% seen once. As for this clonotype: Its matching antigen is unknown.

CDR3 length: 14 residues. Germline assignment: CDR1 MDHEN and CDR2 SYDVKM. The specimen sequenced was blood. This receptor was identified in a girl aged 5 to 17 with multiple sclerosis. The chain links TRBV28 to TRBJ2-7; D might be TRBD1 (5 bases). The end of the DNA fits TRBJ2-5 better, so the J call may be wrong. In DNA form, the CDR3 reads TGTGCCAGCAGTTCTCCCCGGACAACAGAGACCCAGTACTTC. Protein product: CASSSPRTTETQYF.